This entry lists 13 T cell receptor beta chains sequenced from one sample in a study of post-analysis software for immune sequencing data. Study outcomes and limitations: The study found TRBV5-6, TRBV5-1 and TRBV20-1 among about five TRBV segments more frequent in patients than controls.

No cognate antigen is known for these TCRs. The TCR beta cDNA libraries carried unique molecular identifiers. One entry per CDR3 protein, called by TCRdb with MiXCR from the PCR reads. The sample lists about 620,000 distinct CDR3 sequences, 44% seen once, with roughly 1.7% in the top ten. Sequencing input: blood. These receptors were collected from a girl aged 5 to 17 with multiple sclerosis.

The chain uses TRBV2 and TRBJ2-6; D is possibly TRBD1 or TRBD2 (5 bases each). The CDR3 consists of 16 residues. Per germline, CDR1 SNHLY and CDR2 FYNNEI. Trimming left V 4 bases short and J 2 bases short, with 12 bases between. The CDR3 sequence: CASSVDRGAGANVLTF. CDR3 DNA sequence: TGTGCCAGCAGTGTGGACCGAGGGGCTGGGGCCAACGTCCTGACTTTC.

With respect to this clonotype: A single base separates this from a much larger clone, so it may be a read error. J is TRBJ2-3 and V is TRBV29-1, with unresolved D. V was clipped by 5 bases and J by 6 bases, with 12 bases between them. The germline V gene encodes CDR1 SQVTM and CDR2 ANQGSEA. CDR3 length equals 12 residues. The CDR3 coding sequence is TGCAGCGTTTCTCCGGTAGGGGATACGCAGTATTTT. Residues: CSVSPVGDTQYF.

This clonotype has ten or more counts. The rearrangement uses TRBV6-2 or TRBV6-3 and TRBJ2-3; 10 bases are shared with TRBD2. V trimming: 2 bases; J trimming: 4 bases; junction bases outside the gene matches: 0. The CDR3 is 14 amino acids. CDR1 and CDR2 from the germline V gene are MNHEY and SVGEGT. The CDR3 DNA reads as TGTGCCAGCAGTTACGGGACTAGCGCAGATACGCAGTATTTT. This translates into CASSYGTSADTQYF.

The rearrangement joins TRBV20-1 to TRBJ2-5, with 9 bases identical to TRBD2. The germline V gene has CDR1 DFQATT and CDR2 SNEGSKA (reference sequence). The CDR3 is 14 amino acids. V was pared by 3 bases and J by 5 bases, with 7 bases of the junction left unmatched. In DNA form, the CDR3 reads TGCAGTGCTAGTAGGCTAGCGGGGAGGGAGACCCAGTACTTC. It translates to CSASRLAGRETQYF.

There are many counts of this clonotype. This chain connects TRBV5-1 to TRBJ2-7; TRBD2 aligns across 11 bases. After removal of 3 bases from V and 3 bases from J, the junction contained 2 bases not matched to a gene. Germline values: CDR1 SGHRS, CDR2 YFSETQ. The CDR3 totals 14 residues. As DNA, the CDR3 is TGCGCCAGCAGCTCCGGGACTAGCGGCTACGAGCAGTACTTC. Translation gives CASSSGTSGYEQYF.

The rearrangement joins TRBV7-2 to TRBJ2-5; tentative D call: TRBD2 (5 bases). The germline V gene has CDR1 SGHTA and CDR2 FQGNSA. This CDR3 is built from 16 residues. Trimming stripped 1 base from V and 4 bases from J, with 16 bases between. CDR3 bases: TGTGCCAGCAGCTTAGGAGCAGGCGGCGGGTCAGAGACCCAGTACTTC. Its translation is CASSLGAGGGSETQYF.

This clonotype has more than one count but fewer than ten. This sequence joins TRBV9 and TRBJ2-7; 7 bases map to TRBD1. This CDR3 region has 14 residues. V shed 4 bases, J shed 4 bases, and the junction held 8 bases outside the gene matches. The germline CDR1 and CDR2 sequences are SGDLS and YYNGEE. The chain's CDR3 is CASSSRQGGYEQYF. The CDR3 region has the DNA TGTGCCAGCAGCTCCCGACAGGGCGGTTACGAGCAGTACTTC.

CDR3 residues: CASSLNPGLATYEQYF. Written as DNA, the CDR3 is TGTGCCAGCAGCCTTAATCCGGGACTAGCGACTTATGAGCAGTACTTC. This chain connects TRBV6-5 to TRBJ2-7, with 10 positions matching TRBD2. This CDR3 has 16 residues. J was trimmed by 7 bases and V by 6 bases; bases with no gene match: 15. From germline, CDR1 is MNHEY and CDR2 SVGAGI.

V and J are TRBV7-2 and TRBJ2-7; 7 nucleotides align to TRBD1. Judging by the DNA end, TRBJ2-5 fits better; the J call may be wrong. The germline gives CDR1 SGHTA, CDR2 FQGNSA. There are 16 residues in the CDR3. The CDR3, as DNA: TGTGCCAGCAGCTTCAGAACCGCACAGGGGAGAGAGACCCAGTACTTC. This gives the protein CASSFRTAQGRETQYF.

This clonotype was observed many times. This chain links TRBV12-3 or TRBV12-4 with TRBJ2-5; D ambiguous. CDR3 length: 13 residues. V dropped 3 bases and J dropped 4 bases, with 9 bases sitting between them. The CDR3 DNA reads as TGTGCCAGCAGTTTGGGTACAAGAGAGACCCAGTACTTC. Translated, it gives CASSLGTRETQYF.

V gene TRBV7-9 combines with J gene TRBJ2-1; the match to TRBD2 covers 8 bases. This CDR3 has 13 residues. Per the germline V gene, CDR1 is SEHNR and CDR2 is FQNEAQ (reference sequence). The V and J ends lost 2 bases and 7 bases, in that order; junction bases with no gene match: 1. The CDR3 region is CASSLLAGNEQFF. Here the CDR3 DNA reads TGTGCCAGCAGCTTATTAGCGGGGAATGAGCAGTTCTTC.

This chain links TRBV12-3 or TRBV12-4 with TRBJ1-1; the D gene is possibly TRBD1 (6 bases). The V and J ends lost 5 bases and 1 base respectively, with 20 bases between them. The CDR3 length is 17 residues. The CDR3: CASSPLRRTATNTEAFF. CDR3 coding DNA: TGTGCCAGCAGTCCACTGCGGAGGACAGCAACGAACACTGAAGCTTTCTTT.

The table lists this clonotype with a few counts. The rearrangement uses TRBV5-5 and TRBJ2-7; 9 bases are a match to TRBD1. This CDR3 comprises 15 residues. The germline CDR1 and CDR2 sequences are SGHKS and YYEKEE (reference sequence). After removal of 4 bases from V and 4 bases from J, the junction contained 9 bases not matched to a gene. The CDR3 loop is CASSPDPGQGYEQYF. DNA for the CDR3: TGTGCCAGCAGCCCCGACCCGGGACAGGGATACGAGCAGTACTTC.